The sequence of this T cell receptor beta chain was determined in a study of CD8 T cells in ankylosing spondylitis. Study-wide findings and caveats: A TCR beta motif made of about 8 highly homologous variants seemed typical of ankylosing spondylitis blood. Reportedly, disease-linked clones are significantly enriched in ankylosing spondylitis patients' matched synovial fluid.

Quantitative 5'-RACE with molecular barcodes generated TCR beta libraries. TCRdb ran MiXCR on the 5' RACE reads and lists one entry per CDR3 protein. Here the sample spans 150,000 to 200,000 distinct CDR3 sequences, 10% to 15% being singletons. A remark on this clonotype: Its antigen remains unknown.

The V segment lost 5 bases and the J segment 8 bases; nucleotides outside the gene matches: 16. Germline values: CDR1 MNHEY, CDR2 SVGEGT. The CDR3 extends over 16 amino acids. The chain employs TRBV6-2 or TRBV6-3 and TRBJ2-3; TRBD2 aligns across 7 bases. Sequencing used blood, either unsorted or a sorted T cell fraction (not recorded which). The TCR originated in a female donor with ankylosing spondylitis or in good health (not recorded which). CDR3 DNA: TGTGCCAGCAGTCCAAAAGTCGAGGGAGGGCCTGGTACGCAGTATTTT. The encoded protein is CASSPKVEGGPGTQYF.